This T cell receptor (beta chain) comes out of a study of blood T cell repertoires in COVID-19 (dated by TCRdb to the early 2020s). Turning to the overall study: The collaborator samples originated in the United States, Italy and Spain and spanned the acute and convalescent phases of COVID-19. Deeply sampled blood TCRbeta repertoires from subjects exposed to, actively infected with, or recovered from COVID-19 were included in the dataset. The prospective study material was composed of cDNA or gDNA derived from T cells, B-cell-depleted T cells, or PBMCs. Sample metadata almost always included a de-identified subject ID, COVID-19 status, age in years and sex. A freely available public database, intended as a resource for researchers studying the immune response to SARS-CoV-2, is where the repertoires were released. Where HLA class I and class II types were available, the types were taken from metadata supplied by the sample provider, not from assay-based typing. Samples were obtained from the ongoing ImmuneRACE study (first 160 participants) and from about 1,300 subjects provided by 6 global collaborators.

TCRbeta CDR3 regions were amplified from genomic DNA using the immunoSEQ Assay, a bias-controlled multiplex PCR. Processing in the source paper ran as follows. The number of nucleated cells in each sample was estimated by amplification of reference gene primers within the assay. Sequence reads were collapsed and filtered to measure the absolute abundance of every unique TCRbeta CDR3 rearrangement. For each sample, productive Simpson clonality was calculated by taking the square root of Simpson's diversity index across productive rearrangements. This immuneACCESS table, as held by TCRdb, lists in-frame sequences with V and J called but not all clones. Of the missing ones, under half trace to an unresolved V gene in checked studies; the others have no known cause. V, J and clone size reflect that table, while D and trimming were determined from the DNA. The sample contains around 240,000 clones, roughly 81% of them found a single time. The ten most abundant clones make up approximately 0.89% of the sample.

The investigation overall reported the following: How much clinical and demographic metadata was included differed by source and by participant, and the metadata was provided uncurated.

Regarding this clone: Its antigen specificity is not known. No much larger clone exists at a distance of one base, and base qualities are not known.

Whole blood was collected in K2EDTA tubes by collaborating institutions according to the institutions' own protocols. For TCRbeta analysis, collaborators shipped samples as frozen whole blood, isolated PBMCs, or DNA extracted from either of those sample types. The CDR3 sequence holds 18 residues, the cysteine and phenylalanine included. The kept DNA is CDR3 alone, 54 bases in frame from the first base. V is cut by 1 base and J by 0 bases, and the space between the germline ends is 15 bases. The germline V gene sets CDR1 to SGHVS and CDR2 to FNYEAQ. Sequenced material: peripheral blood. The rearranged chain carries TRBV7-6 and TRBJ2-2; the best D guess is TRBD2, with 5 bases matching. The origin of this receptor is a man aged 35 to 55 with acute or convalescent COVID-19. Here is the DNA: TGTGCCAGCAGCTTAGTTTCGGGCGGGCTAACGAACACCGGGGAGCTGTTTTTT. This is translated as CASSLVSGGLTNTGELFF.